Listed below are T cell receptor beta chains from one sample, sequenced in a study of CDR3 diversity in severe acne. TCRdb processed the PCR reads anew with MiXCR; each CDR3 protein has one entry. The table includes fewer than 100,000 distinct CDR3 sequences, 50% to 65% detected once. Input material: blood. These receptor sequences come from a male donor in good health, without acne. CDR3s include the opening cysteine and the closing phenylalanine or tryptophan. D genes are given only for firm matches. The listing skips clone size in some rows; elsewhere it reads once, few, many or a size class.

NA | TRBJ1-4 | NA | TRBV19 | CASSNRVNEKLFF | TGTGCCAGTAGTAACAGAGTGAATGAAAAACTGTTTTTT
TRBD2 | TRBJ2-7 | NA | TRBV20-1 | CSANTGGSGSSYEQYF | TGCAGTGCTAACACGGGGGGGTCAGGCAGCTCCTACGAGCAGTACTTC
TRBD1 | TRBJ1-1 | many | TRBV5-6 | CASSLLGAGGNTEAFF | TGTGCCAGCAGCTTATTAGGGGCAGGGGGAAACACTGAAGCTTTCTTT
NA | TRBJ2-7 | few | TRBV19 | CASSDFGDSYEQYF | TGTGCCAGTAGTGACTTTGGTGACTCCTACGAGCAGTACTTC
NA | TRBJ1-6 | NA | TRBV20-1 | CSAKLRTDYNSPPHF | TGCAGTGCTAAGCTCAGGACAGACTATAATTCACCCCCCCACTTT
TRBD1 | TRBJ1-4 | NA | TRBV20-1 | CSVPGQGNEKLFF | TGCAGTGTCCCGGGACAGGGTAATGAAAAACTGTTTTTT
NA | TRBJ1-6 | few | TRBV2 | CASSESGFGSPLHF | TGTGCCAGCAGTGAATCCGGGTTCGGATCACCCCTCCACTTT
TRBD2 | TRBJ2-2 | many | TRBV24-1 | CATSDHSILAGVQGELFF | TGTGCCACCAGTGATCACTCCATACTAGCGGGAGTCCAGGGGGAGCTGTTTTTT
TRBD1 | TRBJ1-4 | NA | TRBV7-9 | CASTPGQGGEKLFF | TGTGCCAGCACCCCGGGACAGGGGGGCGAAAAACTGTTTTTT
NA | TRBJ1-1 | NA | TRBV4-1 | CASSTRTLRGAEAFF | TGCGCCAGCAGCACGAGGACCCTTCGGGGGGCTGAAGCTTTCTTT
NA | TRBJ2-2 | NA | TRBV15 | CATSRARSGTTNTGELFF | TGTGCCACCAGCAGAGCGAGATCCGGGACAACGAACACCGGGGAGCTGTTTTTT
TRBD2 | TRBJ2-1 | medium-sized | TRBV20-1 | CSAPPAGGYNEQFF | TGCAGTGCACCCCCAGCGGGAGGTTACAATGAGCAGTTCTTC
NA | TRBJ2-7 | many | TRBV11-2 | CASSLGYGQTFYEQYF | TGTGCCAGCAGCTTAGGCTACGGGCAGACTTTCTACGAGCAGTACTTC
TRBD2 | TRBJ2-1 | NA | TRBV7-9 | CASSPRLADMYNEQFF | TGTGCCAGCAGCCCCAGACTAGCGGACATGTACAATGAGCAGTTCTTC
NA | TRBJ1-2 | NA | TRBV20-1 | CSVGLPGGSGYTF | TGCAGTGTGGGCCTACCTGGAGGCTCGGGCTACACCTTC
NA | TRBJ2-6 | NA | TRBV11-1 | CASSSGLLPAGANVLTF | TGTGCCAGCAGCTCCGGGTTACTACCCGCCGGGGCCAACGTCCTGACTTTC
NA | TRBJ2-3 | many | TRBV27 | CASSSGTQTSTDTQYF | TGTGCCAGCAGTTCCGGGACTCAAACTAGCACAGATACGCAGTATTTT
NA | TRBJ1-4 | few | TRBV2 | CASSEIGVREKLFF | TGTGCCAGCAGTGAAATAGGGGTACGCGAAAAACTGTTTTTT
TRBD1 | TRBJ2-1 | NA | TRBV5-1 | CASNVGDRAYNEQFF | TGCGCCAGCAATGTTGGGGACAGGGCCTACAATGAGCAGTTCTTC
TRBD2 | TRBJ2-7 | few | TRBV27 | CASSLSPGGGLEQYF | TGTGCCAGCAGTTTATCACCGGGAGGCGGTCTCGAGCAGTACTTC
NA | TRBJ2-3 | NA | TRBV6-1 | CATPRADTQYF | TGTGCCACCCCCAGAGCAGATACGCAGTATTTT
TRBD2 | TRBJ2-3 | NA | TRBV10-1 | CASRLAGGPSYTDTQYF | TGCGCCAGCCGACTAGCGGGGGGGCCTTCGTACACAGATACGCAGTATTTT
NA | TRBJ1-2 | many | TRBV9 | CASSGLGGYGYTF | TGTGCCAGCAGCGGGCTGGGTGGCTATGGCTACACCTTC
NA | TRBJ1-1 | many | TRBV5-4 | CASSLEGGRGNTEAFF | TGTGCCAGCAGCTTGGAAGGTGGGAGGGGGAACACTGAAGCTTTCTTT
NA | TRBJ1-2 | many | TRBV18 | CASSPIPQVNYGYTF | TGTGCCAGCTCACCAATTCCACAGGTTAACTATGGCTACACCTTC
NA | TRBJ2-6 | NA | TRBV27 | CASSAASSGANVLTF | TGTGCCAGCAGTGCCGCCTCCTCTGGGGCCAACGTCCTGACTTTC
NA | TRBJ2-7 | NA | TRBV5-4 | CASDWGGSAYEQYF | TGTGCCAGCGACTGGGGGGGCAGTGCCTACGAGCAGTACTTC
NA | TRBJ1-1 | NA | TRBV7-3 | CASSLEGGLGTEAFF | TGTGCCAGCAGCTTAGAAGGAGGGTTGGGCACTGAAGCTTTCTTT
NA | TRBJ2-7 | NA | TRBV29-1 | CSVERVAGKYEQYF | TGCAGCGTTGAAAGGGTGGCAGGGAAATACGAGCAGTACTTC
TRBD1 | TRBJ1-6 | few | TRBV7-2 | CASSLAGQGYSPLHF | TGTGCCAGCAGCTTAGCGGGACAGGGTTATTCACCCCTCCACTTT
NA | TRBJ2-7 | once | TRBV5-8 | CAGSYGRPPPDEQYF | TGTGCCGGCAGCTATGGCCGGCCGCCCCCAGACGAGCAGTACTTC
NA | TRBJ2-5 | NA | TRBV25-1 | CASPSFLETQYF | TGTGCCAGCCCATCGTTTCTGGAGACCCAGTACTTC
NA | TRBJ2-2 | NA | TRBV7-9 | CASSQTAYGYTFGSGTGELFF | NA
TRBD1 | TRBJ1-2 | NA | TRBV10-3 | CAGGTGNYGYTF | TGTGCCGGGGGGACAGGGAACTATGGCTACACCTTC
TRBD1 | TRBJ1-5 | few | TRBV20-1 | CSARGQGGNQPQHF | TGCAGTGCTAGGGGACAGGGGGGCAATCAGCCCCAGCATTTT
NA | TRBJ2-1 | NA | TRBV10-1 | CASSESVGTLDNEQFF | TGCGCCAGCAGTGAGTCGGTAGGGACCTTGGACAATGAGCAGTTCTTC
NA | TRBJ1-1 | NA | TRBV6-1 | CASSYSWQGNTEAFF | TGTGCCAGCAGTTACTCGTGGCAGGGCAACACTGAAGCTTTCTTT
TRBD1 | TRBJ2-1 | many | TRBV7-3 | CASSLTPAGGVGYNEQFF | TGTGCCAGCAGCTTAACGCCCGCAGGGGGCGTGGGATACAATGAGCAGTTCTTC
NA | TRBJ2-7 | many | TRBV12-3/TRBV12-4 | CASSPVGSSSFYEQYF | TGTGCCAGCAGCCCGGTGGGATCGAGCTCTTTCTACGAGCAGTACTTC
NA | TRBJ1-3 | many | TRBV5-1 | CASSLGGGPGNTIYF | TGCGCCAGCAGCCTCGGTGGGGGGCCTGGAAACACCATATATTTT
TRBD1 | TRBJ1-4 | NA | TRBV7-2 | CASSFQGQKTEKLFF | TGTGCCAGCAGCTTCCAGGGACAGAAGACAGAAAAACTGTTTTTT
TRBD2 | TRBJ2-1 | NA | TRBV24-1 | CATGTSGRARDNEQFF | TGTGCCACCGGGACTAGCGGGAGGGCCAGGGACAATGAGCAGTTCTTC
NA | TRBJ2-6 | once | TRBV12-5 | CASGFSGANVLTF | TGTGCTAGTGGTTTTTCCGGGGCCAACGTCCTGACTTTC
NA | TRBJ2-7 | NA | TRBV5-1 | CAGSEVGGAYEQYF | TGCGCCGGCAGTGAAGTTGGAGGGGCCTACGAGCAGTACTTC
NA | TRBJ2-3 | NA | TRBV9 | CASSVGSGAADTQYF | TGTGCCAGCAGCGTAGGGTCGGGAGCGGCAGATACGCAGTATTTT
TRBD2 | TRBJ2-7 | NA | TRBV10-3 | CAIGRGNGALGEQYF | TGTGCCATCGGGAGGGGAAACGGCGCGCTGGGGGAGCAGTACTTC
TRBD1 | TRBJ1-5 | NA | TRBV10-3 | CASSLTGVDQPQHF | TGTGCCAGCAGTTTGACAGGGGTGGATCAGCCCCAGCATTTT
TRBD1 | TRBJ1-2 | many | TRBV10-3 | CAISESTGAEGYTF | TGTGCCATCAGTGAGTCGACAGGGGCAGAAGGCTACACCTTC
NA | TRBJ2-2 | NA | TRBV24-1 | CATRGYAGELFF | TGTGCCACCAGAGGGTACGCAGGGGAGCTGTTTTTT
TRBD2 | TRBJ2-3 | NA | TRBV5-1 | CASRTGGGRSDTQYF | TGCGCCAGCAGGACGGGGGGGGGGCGGTCAGATACGCAGTATTTT
NA | TRBJ1-4 | few | TRBV15 | CATSRQSLGEKLFF | TGTGCCACCAGCAGGCAGTCGTTGGGGGAAAAACTGTTTTTT